The 32 T cell receptor beta chains given below trace back to one sample, sequenced in a study of early stage breast cancer tumors. Sequencing used immunoSEQ multiplex PCR; TCRdb keeps in-frame clones, though not all of them. The sample shows some 10,000 clones, 60% to 65% of them seen only once. Sequenced: breast tumor tissue. Every receptor here comes from a person in their sixties or seventies with breast cancer.

This clone is medium-sized in the sample. CDR3 nucleotides: TGTGCCAGCAGTTTGTCCCGGGGTATCACTGAAGCTTTCTTT. It encodes CASSLSRGITEAFF. This chain links TRBV27 with TRBJ1-1; unclear D gene. The CDR3 covers 14 residues. Germline-derived CDR1 and CDR2 are MNHEY and SMNVEV (reference sequence). The germline V and J ends were trimmed by 3 bases and 4 bases, with 12 bases remaining between them.

The J gene is TRBJ1-1, the V gene TRBV6-1; D might be TRBD1 (5 bases). The germline V gene has CDR1 MNHNS and CDR2 SASEGT. The CDR3 is 14 residues long. The V end lost 6 bases, the J end lost 4 bases, and 15 bases lay between the germline ends. The CDR3 region is CASSRMPGTTEAFF. CDR3 sequence (DNA): TGTGCCAGCAGCCGAATGCCCGGGACCACTGAAGCTTTCTTT.

The rearrangement uses TRBV6-4 and TRBJ2-1; TRBD1 is a possible D gene (5 bases). Germline V gene sequence: CDR1 MRHNA, CDR2 SNTAGT. V dropped 0 bases and J dropped 6 bases, with 9 bases sitting between them. The CDR3 contains 14 residues. In DNA, the CDR3 is TGTGCCAGCAGTGACTCAGGGGAATCCAATGAGCAGTTCTTC. As protein: CASSDSGESNEQFF.

The V gene is TRBV5-4, the J gene TRBJ2-7; 9 bases match TRBD2. The length of the CDR3 is 15 residues. CDR1 is SGHNT and CDR2 is YYREEE in the germline V gene (reference sequence). V shed 4 bases and J 4 bases; nucleotides not matched to a gene: 9. CDR3 region: CASSAERGASYEQYF. The DNA for the CDR3 is TGTGCCAGCAGCGCAGAGCGGGGGGCCTCTTACGAGCAGTACTTC.

The chain links TRBV30 to TRBJ2-1; 7 bases match TRBD1. Per germline, CDR1 GTSNPN and CDR2 SVGIG (reference sequence). The V gene end was trimmed by 2 bases and the J gene end by 0 bases; junction bases not matched to a gene: 10. The CDR3 covers 17 residues. The CDR3 DNA follows: TGTGCCTGGAGTTGCTCCGGGACAGAACTCTCCTACAATGAGCAGTTCTTC. It yields the protein CAWSCSGTELSYNEQFF.

This clone has just a few counts. J is TRBJ2-1 and V is TRBV7-9; no definite D call. CDR1 and CDR2 (germline): SEHNR, FQNEAQ (reference sequence). The CDR3 sequence is 11 residues long. V lost 8 bases and J lost 7, with 9 bases in between. Here the CDR3 DNA reads TGTGCCAGCGTGTTCGGTAATGAGCAGTTCTTC. Protein product: CASVFGNEQFF.

V and J are TRBV5-4 and TRBJ1-2; TRBD1 agrees at 12 bases. Trimming cost V 3 bases and J 7 bases; bases outside gene matches: 10. The length of the CDR3 is 16 residues. Germline V CDR1 and CDR2: SGHNT, YYREEE (reference sequence). This chain's CDR3 is CASSSQTGTGGRGYTF. The CDR3 DNA reads TGTGCCAGCAGCTCCCAGACCGGGACAGGGGGCCGTGGCTACACCTTC. The whole variable domain, filled in from reference TRBV5-4 and TRBJ1-2, reads ETGVTQSPTHLIKTRGQQVTLRCSSQSGHNTVSWYQQALGQGPQFIFQYYREEENGRGNFPPRFSGLQFPNYSSELNVNALELDDSALYLCASSSQTGTGGRGYTFGSGTRLTVV.

V is TRBV30 and J is TRBJ1-5; weak D call: TRBD1 (5 bases). V was trimmed by 0 bases and J by 1 base, leaving 10 bases between them. The CDR3 totals 15 residues. From germline, CDR1 is GTSNPN and CDR2 SVGIG (reference sequence). CDR3 region: CAWSVRAGSNQPQHF. CDR3 DNA sequence: TGTGCCTGGAGTGTACGGGCAGGGAGCAATCAGCCCCAGCATTTT. The whole variable domain, filled in from reference TRBV30 and TRBJ1-5, reads SQTIHQWPATLVQPVGSPLSLECTVEGTSNPNLYWYRQAAGRGLQLLFYSVGIGQISSEVPQNLSASRPQDRQFILSSKKLLLSDSGFYLCAWSVRAGSNQPQHFGDGTRLSIL.

The rearrangement joins TRBV5-6 to TRBJ1-4, with D perhaps matching TRBD1 (6 bases). V shed 4 bases and J shed 7 bases, with 20 bases lying between them. This CDR3 spans 16 amino acids. Germline V CDR1 and CDR2: SGHDT, YYEEEE. The CDR3 protein is CASSPGMGIRGEKLFF. CDR3 in DNA: TGTGCCAGCAGCCCTGGCATGGGGATCAGGGGTGAAAAACTGTTTTTT. The complete variable domain, with remaining parts taken from reference TRBV5-6 and TRBJ1-4, reads DAGVTQSPTHLIKTRGQQVTLRCSPKSGHDTVSWYQQALGQGPQFIFQYYEEEERQRGNFPDRFSGHQFPNYSSELNVNALLLGDSALYLCASSPGMGIRGEKLFFGSGTQLSVL.

This chain joins TRBV5-1 and TRBJ1-2; 8 positions match TRBD1. Germline CDR1 is SGHRS and CDR2 is YFSETQ. With V trimmed by 0 bases and J by 0 bases, 4 bases remained unmatched. This CDR3 is built from 16 residues. For the CDR3, the DNA is TGCGCCAGCAGCTTGGGGACAGGGCGAGCTAACTATGGCTACACCTTC. The encoded protein is CASSLGTGRANYGYTF.

CDR3 sequence reads: CASNPESANYGYTF. The CDR3, as DNA: TGCGCCAGCAACCCGGAGTCAGCTAACTATGGCTACACCTTC. The chain recombines TRBV5-1 with TRBJ1-2; D gene unclear. The CDR3 sequence is 14 residues long. CDR1 is SGHRS, CDR2 YFSETQ, per germline. Trimming took 6 bases from V and 0 from J, leaving 12 bases between them.

Only a few counts were recorded for this clone. The V gene is TRBV10-3, the J gene TRBJ2-3; TRBD2 agrees at 10 bases. The CDR3 runs 15 residues. V lost 5 bases to trimming and J lost 2 bases; unmatched junction nucleotides: 4. From germline, CDR1 is ENHRY and CDR2 SYGVKD. The CDR3, as DNA: TGTGCCATCAGTCAAGCGGGGGGGCACACAGATACGCAGTATTTT. Its protein product is CAISQAGGHTDTQYF.

The V call is TRBV28, the J call TRBJ1-2; D remains ambiguous. Germline V gives CDR1 MDHEN, CDR2 SYDVKM. The CDR3 is made up of 16 amino acids. V lost 3 bases to trimming and J lost 4 bases, with 18 bases between them. The CDR3 here is CASSFPDGSLGYGYTF. Written as DNA, the CDR3 is TGTGCCAGCAGTTTTCCGGACGGGAGCCTCGGCTATGGCTACACCTTC.

By share, this clone ranks as large (0.1 to 1%). V usage is TRBV27 and J usage is TRBJ1-2; 9 bases agree with TRBD1. The CDR3 is 14 residues long. Germline V gives CDR1 MNHEY, CDR2 SMNVEV (reference sequence). Trimming took 4 bases from V and 6 from J; bases not matched to a gene: 6. Here the CDR3 reads CASSSQTGGNGYTF. The CDR3 DNA sequence: TGTGCCAGCAGTTCCCAAACAGGGGGCAATGGCTACACCTTC.

The V and J genes are TRBV29-1 and TRBJ2-5; 8 bases map to TRBD2. Germline loops: CDR1 SQVTM, CDR2 ANQGSEA. The J segment lost 1 base and the V segment lost 0 bases, leaving 7 bases of the junction unmatched. The CDR3 totals 16 residues. CDR3 sequence: CSVEDRLRGGQETQYF. The CDR3 nucleotides are TGCAGCGTTGAAGATCGTCTTCGGGGGGGCCAAGAGACCCAGTACTTC. The complete variable domain, with remaining parts taken from reference TRBV29-1 and TRBJ2-5, reads SAVISQKPSRDICQRGTSLTIQCQVDSQVTMMFWYRQQPGQSLTLIATANQGSEATYESGFVIDKFPISRPNLTFSTLTVSNMSPEDSSIYLCSVEDRLRGGQETQYFGPGTRLLVL.

This clone was observed a few times. V is TRBV6-4 and J is TRBJ2-1, with a possible D match to TRBD2 (6 bases). V was shortened by 2 bases and J by 3 bases, with 11 bases between the two germline ends. Looked up from germline, CDR1 is MRHNA and CDR2 is SNTAGT. The length of the CDR3 is 15 residues. CDR3 nucleotide sequence: TGTGCCAGCAGTGACAACCACGGGAGCTACAATGAGCAGTTCTTC. It yields the protein CASSDNHGSYNEQFF.

The rearrangement links TRBV2 to TRBJ2-7; the match to TRBD2 covers 11 bases. V gave up 6 bases and J gave up 4 bases; unmatched junction bases: 11. The V gene's germline CDR1 is SNHLY and CDR2 FYNNEI. The CDR3 length is 16 residues. Here the CDR3 DNA reads TGTGCCAGCAGGGATATAGCGGGGGGGCCATGGTACGAGCAGTACTTC. The encoded protein is CASRDIAGGPWYEQYF.

CDR3 coding DNA: TGTGCCAGCAGTTTAGCCAGGGGAAAAGTCTACACCTTC. This translates into CASSLARGKVYTF. The gene calls are TRBV28 and TRBJ1-2, with D possibly matching TRBD1 (6 bases). Per germline, CDR1 MDHEN and CDR2 SYDVKM. The CDR3 spans 13 residues. Between the trimmed V and J ends, which lost 2 bases and 10 bases, there was a span of 14 bases.

The chain links TRBV5-1 to TRBJ2-7; no firm D call. With 4 bases removed from V and 0 bases from J, the gap between germline ends came to 20 bases. The CDR3 covers 17 residues. The germline V gene has CDR1 SGHRS and CDR2 YFSETQ. The CDR3 DNA reads TGCGCCAGCAGCCGAACCCTAAAGACCGAGTTCTCCTACGAGCAGTACTTC. Translating it yields CASSRTLKTEFSYEQYF.

This clone was found a few times. This chain links TRBV7-2 with TRBJ1-6; maybe TRBD1 (5 bases). Trimming left V 4 bases short and J 8 bases short, with 18 bases between. Germline V gene data show CDR1 as SGHTA and CDR2 as FQGNSA. This CDR3 comprises 16 residues. The chain's CDR3 is CASSSETYGGYSPLHF. DNA of the CDR3: TGTGCCAGCAGCTCAGAAACCTACGGGGGGTATTCACCCCTCCACTTT.

V is TRBV6-6 and J is TRBJ1-1; no clear D. The germline V and J ends were trimmed by 0 bases and 2 bases, with 13 bases remaining between them. Germline V gene lookup returns CDR1 MNHNY and CDR2 SVGAGI (reference sequence). The CDR3 totals 16 residues. CDR3 in amino acids: CASSYSILSINTEAFF. CDR3 coding DNA: TGTGCCAGCAGTTACTCGATTCTAAGTATAAACACTGAAGCTTTCTTT.

CDR3 protein: CASSPLTESSYNEQFF. The CDR3, as DNA: TGCGCCAGCAGCCCCCTTACCGAGAGCTCCTACAATGAGCAGTTCTTC. The gene calls are TRBV4-1 and TRBJ2-1, with no clear D. V was clipped by 4 bases and J by 0 bases, with 13 bases between them. CDR3 length: 16 amino acids. Germline values: CDR1 MGHRA, CDR2 YSYEKL.

In its sample, this clone was seen a few times. The junction departs from the called germline gene at one end, perhaps through a read error. The chain uses TRBV4-1 and TRBJ2-1; maybe TRBD1 (11 bases). The germline CDR1 and CDR2 sequences are MGHRA and YSYEKL. The CDR3 covers 12 residues. The CDR3 DNA reads TGCGCCACAGCGGGAGGGACAGGGGGAATTATCTTC. It specifies CATAGGTGGIIF.

Judged by abundance, this clone is medium-sized (0.01 to 0.1%). The chain joins TRBV10-3 to TRBJ1-2; 8 bases agree with TRBD1. CDR1 and CDR2 from the germline V gene are ENHRY and SYGVKD. The CDR3 runs 14 residues. The V and J ends lost 0 bases and 4 bases, in that order; junction bases with no gene match: 1. This CDR3 is CAISESGQGYGYTF. CDR3 DNA: TGTGCCATCAGTGAGTCCGGACAGGGCTATGGCTACACCTTC.

This clone has just a few counts. The CDR3 DNA follows: TGTGCTAGTGGTTTGTGGGGACAGGGGGTCGACATTCAGTACTTC. Protein product: CASGLWGQGVDIQYF. The chain couples TRBV12-5 to TRBJ2-4, with 11 bases lining up with TRBD1. The ends lost 2 bases at V and 8 bases at J; junction bases unmatched: 5. The CDR3 is 15 residues long. CDR1 LGHNT and CDR2 FRNRAP come from the germline V gene.

This chain uses TRBV6-6 with TRBJ1-5; tentative D call: TRBD1 (6 bases). In germline, CDR1 is MNHNY, CDR2 SVGAGI (reference sequence). The V end lost 8 bases, the J end lost 8 bases, and 16 bases lay between the germline ends. The CDR3 length is 13 residues. CDR3 sequence: CASHPGAKEPQHF. CDR3 nucleotide sequence: TGTGCCAGCCACCCGGGGGCTAAGGAGCCCCAGCATTTT.

This clone has only a few counts. V and J are TRBV11-2 and TRBJ2-7; 11 bases align to TRBD2. The V gene end was trimmed by 4 bases and the J gene end by 3 bases; junction bases not matched to a gene: 8. Germline CDR1 SGHAT, CDR2 FQNNGV. The CDR3 is 16 amino acids. CDR3 loop: CASSSPLGTSGYEQYF. Here the CDR3 DNA reads TGTGCCAGCAGCTCCCCCTTGGGGACTAGCGGCTACGAGCAGTACTTC.

This chain uses TRBV6-6 with TRBJ2-7, with D hard to call. Germline-derived CDR1 and CDR2 are MNHNY and SVGAGI (reference sequence). CDR3 size: 14 residues. The V gene lost 4 bases and the J gene lost 5 bases, with 15 bases spanning the gap. The CDR3 loop reads CASSLLSRAHEQYF. CDR3 nucleotide sequence: TGTGCCAGCAGTTTGCTGTCTCGAGCCCACGAGCAGTACTTC.

The chain couples TRBV6-5 to TRBJ1-1; maybe TRBD1 (5 bases). The V and J ends lost 6 bases and 1 base respectively, with 15 bases between them. The length of the CDR3 is 15 residues. Germline V lookup: CDR1 MNHEY, CDR2 SVGAGI. Here the CDR3 reads CASSPVRAKNTEAFF. Here the CDR3 DNA reads TGTGCCAGCAGCCCCGTCAGGGCGAAGAACACTGAAGCTTTCTTT.

This clone qualifies as medium-sized. The chain uses TRBV19 and TRBJ1-2, with 7 bases matching TRBD1. Looked up from germline, CDR1 is LNHDA and CDR2 is SQIVND (reference sequence). After removal of 4 bases from V and 8 bases from J, the junction contained 10 bases not matched to a gene. The CDR3 runs to 14 residues. The CDR3 nucleotides read TGTGCCAGTAGTACCATAACAGGGGCTAGCGGCTACACCTTC. Its protein product is CASSTITGASGYTF.

J is TRBJ2-2 and V is TRBV7-3; perhaps TRBD1 as D (7 bases). This CDR3 has 17 amino acids. Germline CDR1 is SGHTA and CDR2 is FQGTGA. Trimming shortened V by 5 bases and J by 5 bases, and 21 bases separated the two germline ends. The CDR3 DNA follows: TGTGCCAGCAGCAAACGACAGGGAGGCTTCGGGACCGGGGAGCTGTTTTTT. The encoded protein is CASSKRQGGFGTGELFF. The full variable domain, in which reference TRBV7-3 and TRBJ2-2 provide the parts outside the CDR3, is GAGVSQTPSNKVTEKGKYVELRCDPISGHTALYWYRQSLGQGPEFLIYFQGTGAADDSGLPNDRFFAVRPEGSVSTLKIQRTERGDSAVYLCASSKRQGGFGTGELFFGEGSRLTVL.

This clone was seen a handful of times. The gene calls are TRBV6-4 and TRBJ2-3; TRBD1 matches 7 bases. The CDR3 extends over 14 amino acids. The V segment lost 0 bases and the J segment 4 bases; nucleotides outside the gene matches: 1. Germline V gives CDR1 MRHNA, CDR2 SNTAGT. CDR3 sequence (DNA): TGTGCCAGCAGTGACTCAGGGGGCGCAGATACGCAGTATTTT. This gives the protein CASSDSGGADTQYF.